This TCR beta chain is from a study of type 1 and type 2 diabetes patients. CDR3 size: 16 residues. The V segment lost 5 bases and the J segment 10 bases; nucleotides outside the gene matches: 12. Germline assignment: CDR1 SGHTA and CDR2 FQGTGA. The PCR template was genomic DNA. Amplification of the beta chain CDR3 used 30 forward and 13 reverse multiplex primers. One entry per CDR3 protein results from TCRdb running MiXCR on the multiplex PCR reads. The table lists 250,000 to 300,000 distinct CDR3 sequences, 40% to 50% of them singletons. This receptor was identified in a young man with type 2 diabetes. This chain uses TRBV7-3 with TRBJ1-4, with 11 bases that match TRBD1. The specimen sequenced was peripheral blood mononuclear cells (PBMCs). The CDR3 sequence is CASSHNPGTGGGKLFF. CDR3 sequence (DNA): TGTGCCAGCAGCCATAACCCCGGGACAGGGGGTGGAAAACTGTTTTTT.